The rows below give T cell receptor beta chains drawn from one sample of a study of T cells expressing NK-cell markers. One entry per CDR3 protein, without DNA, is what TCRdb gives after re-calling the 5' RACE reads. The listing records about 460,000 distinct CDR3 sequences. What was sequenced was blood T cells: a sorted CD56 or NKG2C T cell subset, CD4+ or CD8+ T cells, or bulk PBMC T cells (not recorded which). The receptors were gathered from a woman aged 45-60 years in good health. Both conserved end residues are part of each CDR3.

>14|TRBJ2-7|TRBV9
CASSVSASAYEQYF
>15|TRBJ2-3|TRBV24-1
CATSGWTSETDTQYF
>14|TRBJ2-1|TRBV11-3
CASSLVRGHNEQFF
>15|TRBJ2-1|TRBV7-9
CASSPRGGGYNEQFF
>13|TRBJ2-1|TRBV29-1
CSARTSGGREQFF
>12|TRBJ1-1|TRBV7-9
CASSLSDREAFF
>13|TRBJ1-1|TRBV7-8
CASSRLVSTEAFF
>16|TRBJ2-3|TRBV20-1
CSARPRLALSTDTQYF
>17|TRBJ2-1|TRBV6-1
CASSEAVGWGAYNEQFF
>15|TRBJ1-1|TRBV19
CASSIKGVPNTEAFF
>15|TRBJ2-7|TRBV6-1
CASSPGGGTRIEQYF
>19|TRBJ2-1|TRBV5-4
CASSLTPEGPPRRYNEQFF
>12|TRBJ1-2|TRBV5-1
CASSLAHDGYTF
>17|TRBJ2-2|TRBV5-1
CASSFTGASGSSGELFF